The 10 T cell receptor beta chains below were found in one sample sequenced in a study of T-cell memory formation after mild COVID-19. Via MiXCR, TCRdb re-called the 5' RACE reads, giving one row per CDR3 protein. The repertoire holds around 220,000 distinct CDR3 sequences, with over 15% as singletons. The specimen was PBMCs or a T cell subset sorted from them (not recorded which). The receptor set was obtained from a man aged 18 to 30 who had mild COVID-19 (a few samples of this study predate the infection). Cell type and time point are not known.

This clonotype was recorded a few times. This chain connects TRBV29-1 to TRBJ2-1; weak D call: TRBD1 (5 bases). CDR3 length: 14 residues. V was trimmed by 4 bases and J by 1 base, leaving 11 bases between them. Germline CDR1 is SQVTM and CDR2 is ANQGSEA. CDR3 sequence: CSVGSQGSYNEQFF. As DNA, the CDR3 is TGCAGCGTTGGATCCCAGGGATCCTACAATGAGCAGTTCTTC.

This clonotype was picked up many times. This chain uses TRBV11-2 with TRBJ2-6; D remains unclear. The V end lost 8 bases, the J end lost 1 base, and 6 bases lay between the germline ends. Germline V lookup: CDR1 SGHAT, CDR2 FQNNGV. This CDR3 contains 13 residues. CDR3 region: CASVFSGANVLTF. The CDR3 DNA sequence: TGTGCCAGCGTGTTTTCTGGGGCCAACGTCCTGACTTTC.

Only a few counts were recorded for this clonotype. The chain is built from TRBV7-2 and TRBJ1-1, with a weak D call TRBD1 (5 bases). The CDR3 consists of 16 residues. Germline CDR1 SGHTA, CDR2 FQGNSA. The V and J ends lost 5 bases and 1 base respectively, with 17 bases between them. The CDR3 nucleotides are TGTGCCAGCAGCCTCCCTCGTTCAGGGTGGAACACTGAAGCTTTCTTT. Translated, it gives CASSLPRSGWNTEAFF.

This clonotype was recorded a few times. The chain joins TRBV7-8 to TRBJ2-7; 9 positions agree with TRBD1. This CDR3 region has 15 residues. Germline loops: CDR1 SGHVS, CDR2 FQNEAQ. V lost 4 bases and J lost 3; bases outside the gene matches: 7. DNA for the CDR3: TGTGCCAGCAGCTCCCTACAGGGGGCAGTCTACGAGCAGTACTTC. As protein: CASSSLQGAVYEQYF.

This clonotype was picked up many times. This chain joins TRBV2 and TRBJ1-1; D is possibly TRBD1 (5 bases). V gave up 11 bases and J gave up 10 bases, with 20 bases separating them. CDR3 size: 12 residues. Germline V gene lookup returns CDR1 SNHLY and CDR2 FYNNEI. CDR3 loop: CAGGVGGDVAFF. As DNA, the CDR3 is TGTGCCGGAGGTGTGGGGGGAGACGTAGCTTTCTTT.

V gene TRBV5-1 combines with J gene TRBJ1-1; 7 bases line up with TRBD1. Germline lookup yields CDR1 SGHRS and CDR2 YFSETQ. CDR3 size: 12 residues. J was trimmed by 10 bases and V by 4 bases; bases with no gene match: 7. CDR3 in amino acids: CASSDDRVGAFF. CDR3 in DNA: TGCGCCAGCAGCGACGACAGGGTGGGAGCTTTCTTT.

The chain uses TRBV27 and TRBJ1-1, with TRBD1 as a possible D gene (6 bases). V was trimmed by 6 bases and J by 10 bases, leaving 21 bases between them. From germline, CDR1 is MNHEY and CDR2 SMNVEV (reference sequence). The CDR3 loop spans 14 amino acids. Here the CDR3 reads CASSERGGLGVAFF. The DNA of the CDR3 is TGTGCCAGCAGCGAAAGGGGGGGGCTTGGGGTAGCTTTCTTT.

This clonotype was counted a few times. This chain links TRBV20-1 with TRBJ1-3; D is unclear. The CDR3 length is 14 residues. CDR1 is DFQATT, CDR2 SNEGSKA, per germline (reference sequence). Deletions cut 5 bases from V and 2 bases from J, with 13 bases between. The DNA for the CDR3 is TGCAGTGCTGCGGTGGCGAGAACTGGAAACACCATATATTTT. This translates into CSAAVARTGNTIYF.

The chain carries TRBV30 and TRBJ1-3; D unresolved. Germline CDR1 and CDR2: GTSNPN and SVGIG (reference sequence). Trimming shortened V by 4 bases and J by 3 bases, and 13 bases separated the two germline ends. CDR3 length: 14 residues. The CDR3: CAWNLAGSGNTIYF. CDR3 nucleotides: TGTGCCTGGAATCTCGCGGGGAGTGGAAACACCATATATTTT.

This chain uses TRBV7-9 with TRBJ2-5; D may be TRBD1 (6 bases). This CDR3 is built from 14 residues. Trimming shortened V by 5 bases and J by 1 base, and 11 bases separated the two germline ends. Germline V gives CDR1 SEHNR, CDR2 FQNEAQ (reference sequence). In DNA form, the CDR3 reads TGTGCCAGCAGCCCCCGGACAGCCCAAGAGACCCAGTACTTC. Its translation is CASSPRTAQETQYF.